A selection of T cell receptor beta chains follows, all from one sample in a study of control samples from healthy donors and cancer patients. The assay was immunoSEQ multiplex PCR, and TCRdb's table has in-frame clones only and misses some. The sample contains tens of thousands of clones, about 86% of which appear only once. The sequenced sample consisted of blood. The receptors were gathered from a woman between 50 and 59 years old in good health. The CDR3 runs from the conserved cysteine through the conserved F or W. The D gene is left open where the match is weak. Where a row states a size, it is once, few, many or the class of an expanded clone; other rows omit it.

J	length	D	size	V	DNA	CDR3
TRBJ1-4	13	NA	NA	TRBV7-2	TGTGCCAGCAGCTTTGGACAATCTGAAAAACTGTTTTTT	CASSFGQSEKLFF
TRBJ2-2	15	NA	NA	TRBV18	TGTGCCAGCTCCCGGGTCAGGGCGAACACCGGGGAGCTGTTTTTT	CASSRVRANTGELFF
TRBJ2-2	14	NA	NA	TRBV5-5	TGTGCCAGCAGCTTGCCCGCAAGTACCGGGGAGCTGTTTTTT	CASSLPASTGELFF
TRBJ2-5	14	TRBD1	NA	TRBV19	TGTGCCAGCCGAAAGGGGGACAGCCAAGAGACCCAGTACTTC	CASRKGDSQETQYF
TRBJ2-7	12	NA	NA	TRBV4-3	TGCGCCAGCAGCCACCGATCCTACGAGCAGTACTTC	CASSHRSYEQYF
TRBJ2-3	17	TRBD2	NA	TRBV6-2/TRBV6-3	TGTGCCAGCAGTTCGGTCCCCGGCGGGGGGGCGACAGATACGCAGTATTTT	CASSSVPGGGATDTQYF
TRBJ1-2	16	NA	NA	TRBV5-5	TGTGCCAGCAGCTTCAATACAGGGTATGGGAACTATGGCTACACCTTC	CASSFNTGYGNYGYTF
TRBJ2-3	14	NA	NA	TRBV18	TGTGCCAGCTCACCCTTAGACAGGAGTGATACGCAGTATTTT	CASSPLDRSDTQYF
TRBJ1-2	17	TRBD1	once	TRBV5-6	TGTGCCAGCAGCCCCGTGGTTACCGGGACAGGGGTTTCTGGCTACACCTTC	CASSPVVTGTGVSGYTF
TRBJ2-1	17	NA	NA	TRBV6-2/TRBV6-3	TGTGCCAGCAGTTACTCGAGGTGGCAGGATTCCAACAATGAGCAGTTCTTC	CASSYSRWQDSNNEQFF
TRBJ2-1	15	TRBD2	NA	TRBV4-3	TGCGCCAGCAGCCAAGGAGAACTAGCGGGGGTTGAGCAGTTCTTC	CASSQGELAGVEQFF
TRBJ2-1	16	TRBD2	NA	TRBV29-1	TGCAGCGCCGGTGGGGCTAGCGGGCAAACCTACAATGAGCAGTTCTTC	CSAGGASGQTYNEQFF
TRBJ2-5	16	NA	NA	TRBV7-2	TGTGCCAGCAGCTTATCTTCGTCAGGGCGTAGGGAGACCCAGTACTTC	CASSLSSSGRRETQYF
TRBJ2-7	15	NA	once	TRBV11-2	TGTGCCAGCAGCTTAAGACAGGTAGCATCCTACGAGCAGTACTTC	CASSLRQVASYEQYF
TRBJ2-5	12	NA	NA	TRBV6-2/TRBV6-3	TGTGCCAGCAGTTACGGTCAAGAGACCCAGTACTTC	CASSYGQETQYF
TRBJ2-7	16	TRBD2	NA	TRBV18	TGTGCCAGCTCACCGACTAGCGGGGCCACTCGCTACGAGCAGTACTTC	CASSPTSGATRYEQYF
TRBJ2-7	13	TRBD2	NA	TRBV3-1/TRBV3-2	TGTGCCAGCAGCCTTAGCGGGGCCTACGAGCAGTACTTC	CASSLSGAYEQYF
TRBJ2-3	16	NA	NA	TRBV5-8	TGTGCCAGCAGCCCGATCGGCATCTCTAGCACAGATACGCAGTATTTT	CASSPIGISSTDTQYF
TRBJ2-2	15	TRBD1	NA	TRBV11-2	TGTGCCAGCAGCTCGGGGACAGGGTGGGGCGGGGAGCTGTTTTTT	CASSSGTGWGGELFF
TRBJ2-5	15	TRBD2	NA	TRBV7-3	TGTGCCAGCAGCTTAGGGCGCGGGGGGGCGGAAACCCAGTACTTC	CASSLGRGGAETQYF
TRBJ2-7	13	NA	NA	TRBV4-3	TGCGCCAGCAGCCAAGAGTTGTGGGGCGAGCAGTACTTC	CASSQELWGEQYF
TRBJ2-7	15	TRBD1	NA	TRBV6-5	TGTGCCAGCAGGAGCGACAGGGGCAACTCCTACGAGCAGTACTTC	CASRSDRGNSYEQYF
TRBJ1-2	16	NA	NA	TRBV5-4	TGTGCCAGCAGCTTGGGGGCAACGAGGGGTTCTTCTGGCTACACCTTC	CASSLGATRGSSGYTF
TRBJ2-7	15	TRBD1	NA	TRBV15	TGTGCCACCAGCAGACCCGGGACAGGATCCTACGAGCAGTACTTC	CATSRPGTGSYEQYF
TRBJ1-2	13	NA	NA	TRBV27	TGTGCCAGCAGTTTAGGTCGGTTCTATGGCTACACCTTC	CASSLGRFYGYTF
TRBJ1-2	13	TRBD1	NA	TRBV4-1	TGCGCCAGCAGCCACCGACAGGGGTATGGCTACACCTTC	CASSHRQGYGYTF
TRBJ1-2	14	TRBD1	NA	TRBV27	TGTGCCACCGGAGACAGGGGAGGGGGGTATGGCTACACCTTC	CATGDRGGGYGYTF
TRBJ2-7	15	NA	NA	TRBV27	TGTGCCAGCCCCCTTGGGGAGCGGAGCTCCTACGAGCAGTACTTC	CASPLGERSSYEQYF
TRBJ1-1	14	TRBD1	NA	TRBV28	TGTGCCAGCAGTTTTGGGGCAGGGGGCCAAGGTGCTTTCTTT	CASSFGAGGQGAFF
TRBJ1-5	14	NA	NA	TRBV20-1	TGCAGTGCTAGTGGCAGGTACGGGGATCAGCCCCAGCATTTT	CSASGRYGDQPQHF
TRBJ2-1	14	NA	few	TRBV2	TGTGCCAGCAGTGAACAGCAGGGTAGAGATGAGCAGTTCTTC	CASSEQQGRDEQFF
TRBJ2-3	17	TRBD2	NA	TRBV9	TGTGCCAGCAGCCCACTAGCGGGAGCAGGACGCACAGATACGCAGTATTTT	CASSPLAGAGRTDTQYF
TRBJ1-1	15	NA	NA	TRBV7-3	TGTGCCAGCAGCCCAGCCCCGACCCTAGCCACTGAAGCTTTCTTT	CASSPAPTLATEAFF
TRBJ2-1	14	NA	NA	TRBV6-5	TGTGCCAGCAGTATGCCCCCGACCGGGTATGAGCAGTTCTTC	CASSMPPTGYEQFF
TRBJ2-7	14	NA	NA	TRBV6-2/TRBV6-3	TGTGCCAGCAGTGACAGAGATAGCTCCTACGAGCAGTACTTC	CASSDRDSSYEQYF
TRBJ2-3	19	NA	few	TRBV5-1	TGCGCCAGCAGCTCCCGACCTATTTCACAGCGAACTAGCACAGATACGCAGTATTTT	CASSSRPISQRTSTDTQYF
TRBJ1-5	16	NA	NA	TRBV28	TGTGCCAGCAGTTCCCAAGGGTCGCTTTCCAATCAGCCCCAGCATTTT	CASSSQGSLSNQPQHF
TRBJ2-1	16	NA	few	TRBV7-2	TGTGCCAGCAGCTCCCAATTCTTAGACTCCTACAATGAGCAGTTCTTC	CASSSQFLDSYNEQFF
TRBJ2-1	15	TRBD2	NA	TRBV6-4	TGTGCCAGCAGTGTACTAGCGGGGGGTTCAGATGAGCAGTTCTTC	CASSVLAGGSDEQFF
TRBJ2-2	15	NA	NA	TRBV3-1/TRBV3-2	TGTGCCAGCAGCCAAAACAGGCTTAACACCGGGGAGCTGTTTTTT	CASSQNRLNTGELFF
TRBJ2-7	13	NA	NA	TRBV20-1	TGCAGTGCTAGTACCGGTTCCTCCTACGAGCAGTACTTC	CSASTGSSYEQYF
TRBJ1-2	13	NA	NA	TRBV27	TGTGCCAGCAGTAGGACGAGAGACTATGGCTACACCTTC	CASSRTRDYGYTF
TRBJ2-3	16	TRBD2	NA	TRBV5-4	TGTGCCAGCAGCGGTCGCCGGGACTATTGGGGGGATACGCAGTATTTT	CASSGRRDYWGDTQYF
TRBJ1-3	18	NA	NA	TRBV4-3	TGCGCCAGCAGCCAAGATCTAAGGGAAGGGACGGTAGGAAACACCATATATTTT	CASSQDLREGTVGNTIYF
TRBJ1-1	13	NA	NA	TRBV7-8	TGTGCCAGCAGCTTTTCGATGAACACTGAAGCTTTCTTT	CASSFSMNTEAFF
TRBJ1-5	16	TRBD1	NA	TRBV20-1	TGCAGTGCTAGTCTAAACGGACAGGGTTCCAATCAGCCCCAGCATTTT	CSASLNGQGSNQPQHF
TRBJ1-2	16	TRBD1	NA	TRBV15	TGTGCCACCAGCAGAGATCTGGGGACAGCAAACTATGGCTACACCTTC	CATSRDLGTANYGYTF
TRBJ2-5	15	NA	few	TRBV6-5	TGTGCCAGCAGACCCAGGGGGGGCGGGAGAGAGACCCAGTACTTC	CASRPRGGGRETQYF
TRBJ1-2	12	TRBD1	NA	TRBV29-1	TGCAGCGTTGAAGCAGCTGGACAGGCCTACACCTTC	CSVEAAGQAYTF
TRBJ2-1	15	TRBD2	NA	TRBV18	TGTGCCAGCTCAACGACTAGCGGGACGGGCAATGAGCAGTTCTTC	CASSTTSGTGNEQFF
TRBJ2-3	16	NA	once	TRBV5-6	TGTGCCAGCAGCTGGGGGGCCTGGAGCAGCACAGATACGCAGTATTTT	CASSWGAWSSTDTQYF